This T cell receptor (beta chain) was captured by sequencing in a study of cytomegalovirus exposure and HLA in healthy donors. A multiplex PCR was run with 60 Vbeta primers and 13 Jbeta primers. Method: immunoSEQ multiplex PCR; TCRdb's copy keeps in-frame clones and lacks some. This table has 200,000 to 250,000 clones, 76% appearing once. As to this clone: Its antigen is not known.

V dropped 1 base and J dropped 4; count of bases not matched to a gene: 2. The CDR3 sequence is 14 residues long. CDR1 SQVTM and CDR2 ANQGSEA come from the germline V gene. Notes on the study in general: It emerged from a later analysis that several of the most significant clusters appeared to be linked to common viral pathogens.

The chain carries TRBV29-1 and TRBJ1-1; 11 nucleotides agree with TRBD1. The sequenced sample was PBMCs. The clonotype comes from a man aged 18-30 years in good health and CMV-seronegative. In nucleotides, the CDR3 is TGCAGCGTTGAAGTGGGGACAGGGGGCACTGAAGCTTTCTTT. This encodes CSVEVGTGGTEAFF.